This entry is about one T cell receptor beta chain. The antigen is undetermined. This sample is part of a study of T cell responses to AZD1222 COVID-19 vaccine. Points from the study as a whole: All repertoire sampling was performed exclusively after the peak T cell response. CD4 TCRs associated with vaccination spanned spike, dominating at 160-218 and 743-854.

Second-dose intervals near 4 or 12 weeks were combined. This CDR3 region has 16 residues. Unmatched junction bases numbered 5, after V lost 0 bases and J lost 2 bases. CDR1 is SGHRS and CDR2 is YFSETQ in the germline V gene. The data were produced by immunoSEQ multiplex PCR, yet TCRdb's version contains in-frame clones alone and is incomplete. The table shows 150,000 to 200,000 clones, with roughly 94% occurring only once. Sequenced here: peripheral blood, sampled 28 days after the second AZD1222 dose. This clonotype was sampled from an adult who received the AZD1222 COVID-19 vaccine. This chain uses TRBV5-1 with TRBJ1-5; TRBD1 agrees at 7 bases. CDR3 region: CASSLGDRDGNQPQHF. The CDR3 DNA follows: TGCGCCAGCAGCTTGGGTGACAGGGATGGCAATCAGCCCCAGCATTTT.